One sample yielded the 27 T cell receptor beta chains listed below, sequenced in a study of T cell repertoires in cytomegalovirus infection. TCRdb called the reads again in MiXCR, with one record for every CDR3 protein. Found here are about 530,000 distinct CDR3 sequences, approximately 26% of them singletons; the top ten hold over 10%. Sequenced input: PBMCs. The origin of the receptors is a human donor in good health (CMV status not recorded). Some clones in this sample may be carry-over from other donors' samples.

This clonotype was observed many times. The gene calls are TRBV12-3 or TRBV12-4 and TRBJ1-5; perhaps TRBD1 as D (6 bases). This CDR3 region has 14 residues. V was pared by 5 bases and J by 7 bases, with 15 bases between. CDR3 sequence reads: CASSPGGGFQPQHF. The CDR3 nucleotides are TGTGCCAGCAGTCCCGGGGGCGGGTTCCAGCCCCAGCATTTT.

This chain connects TRBV4-1 to TRBJ1-2; D gene ambiguous. The germline V gene has CDR1 MGHRA and CDR2 YSYEKL. This CDR3 region has 14 residues. V shed 1 base and J shed 8 bases, with 14 bases lying between them. The CDR3 sequence: CASSQVFAGGGYTF. Here the CDR3 DNA reads TGCGCCAGCAGCCAAGTGTTTGCAGGCGGCGGCTACACCTTC.

This clonotype was counted only a few times. CDR3 protein: CASSLGSSVYNEQFF. CDR3 coding DNA: TGTGCCAGCAGCTTAGGTTCCAGCGTATACAATGAGCAGTTCTTC. J is TRBJ2-1 and V is TRBV7-3, with D hard to call. The CDR3 covers 15 residues. Germline V gene data show CDR1 as SGHTA and CDR2 as FQGTGA. The V and J ends lost 2 bases and 4 bases respectively, with 12 bases between them.

This clonotype was seen a handful of times. CDR3 amino acids: CATSPSPGRGLRDYYTF. CDR3 in DNA: TGTGCCACCAGCCCCAGCCCAGGGAGGGGGCTCCGCGACTACTACACCTTC. The V and J genes are TRBV15 and TRBJ1-2, with 7 bases lining up with TRBD1. Trimming removed 5 bases from V and 10 bases from J; junction bases left unmatched: 22. Germline V lookup: CDR1 LNHNV, CDR2 YYDKDF (reference sequence). This CDR3 has 17 residues.

The chain has TRBV6-2 or TRBV6-3 and TRBJ2-5; a possible D gene is TRBD2 (5 bases). This CDR3 has 15 residues. CDR1 is MNHEY and CDR2 is SVGEGT in the germline V gene. V lost 6 bases, J lost 3 bases, and 17 bases lay in between. CDR3 region: CASSLWRYGEETQYF. The CDR3 bases are TGTGCCAGCAGCCTCTGGAGGTATGGGGAAGAGACCCAGTACTTC.

The table lists this clonotype with many counts. The V and J genes are TRBV7-2 and TRBJ2-1; 10 bases fit TRBD2. In germline, CDR1 is SGHTA, CDR2 FQGNSA. The length of the CDR3 is 19 residues. V was clipped by 0 bases and J by 6 bases; unmatched bases: 14. CDR3 protein: CASSLASLSGRGLGNEQFF. The CDR3 DNA is TGTGCCAGCAGCTTAGCGTCCCTCAGCGGGAGGGGATTGGGCAATGAGCAGTTCTTC. The variable domain in full, with the rest retrieved from reference TRBV7-2 and TRBJ2-1, is GAGVSQSPSNKVTEKGKDVELRCDPISGHTALYWYRQSLGQGLEFLIYFQGNSAPDKSGLPSDRFSAERTGGSVSTLTIQRTQQEDSAVYLCASSLASLSGRGLGNEQFFGPGTRLTVL.

The rearrangement joins TRBV19 to TRBJ2-1, with D possibly matching TRBD1 (6 bases). The CDR3 sequence is 17 residues long. Trimming took 5 bases from V and 1 from J, leaving 18 bases between them. Germline lookup yields CDR1 LNHDA and CDR2 SQIVND (reference sequence). CDR3 DNA sequence: TGTGCCAGTAGTCACCTACCGGGACAATCATCCTACAATGAGCAGTTCTTC. It is translated as CASSHLPGQSSYNEQFF.

The genes are TRBV7-6 and TRBJ2-7, with D possibly being TRBD2 (6 bases). Germline CDR1 reads SGHVS; CDR2 reads FNYEAQ. Trimming removed 5 bases from V and 3 bases from J, with 17 bases in between. The length of the CDR3 is 15 residues. The CDR3: CASSQTTRRGYEQYF. The CDR3, as DNA: TGTGCCAGCAGCCAGACGACTAGAAGAGGCTACGAGCAGTACTTC.

The chain uses TRBV2 and TRBJ2-4; no definite D call. Deletions cut 4 bases from V and 0 bases from J, with 10 bases between. The CDR3 length is 15 residues. Germline CDR1 SNHLY, CDR2 FYNNEI. DNA of the CDR3: TGTGCCAGCAGTGTGTCAGCACTAGCCAAAAACATTCAGTACTTC. It yields the protein CASSVSALAKNIQYF.

Here the CDR3 DNA reads TGTGCCATCAGTGAGAGGGGGAACGCGCTTAATTCACCCCTCCACTTT. Its translation is CAISERGNALNSPLHF. The V call is TRBV10-3, the J call TRBJ1-6; D is perhaps TRBD1 (6 bases). CDR3 size: 16 residues. With 2 bases removed from V and 6 bases from J, the gap between germline ends came to 14 bases. In germline, CDR1 is ENHRY, CDR2 SYGVKD.

This clonotype has only a few counts. The genes are TRBV4-3 and TRBJ2-2, with D unclear. Trimming removed 0 bases from V and 8 bases from J, with 4 bases in between. The length of the CDR3 is 12 residues. Germline loops: CDR1 LGHNA, CDR2 YSLEER. The CDR3 DNA sequence: TGCGCCAGCAGCCAAGAGGTTGGGGAGCTGTTTTTT. Protein sequence: CASSQEVGELFF.

The chain has TRBV11-2 and TRBJ1-1; no definite D call. V gave up 1 base and J gave up 2 bases, with 14 bases separating them. Germline V lookup: CDR1 SGHAT, CDR2 FQNNGV. The CDR3 is 16 residues long. CDR3: CASSLGVGSINTEAFF. DNA for the CDR3: TGTGCCAGCAGCTTAGGAGTGGGCTCGATAAACACTGAAGCTTTCTTT.

The chain employs TRBV29-1 and TRBJ2-1; D is unresolved. Trimming left V 2 bases short and J 5 bases short, with 13 bases between. CDR3 length equals 14 residues. Germline CDR1 reads SQVTM; CDR2 reads ANQGSEA. The CDR3 sequence is CSVELRTFHNEQFF. As DNA, the CDR3 is TGCAGCGTTGAACTGAGGACCTTCCACAATGAGCAGTTCTTC.

This clonotype was seen a handful of times. Its ends do not fully match the called genes, so a read error is possible. CDR3 sequence reads: CASSLAGGLYSEQFF. Here the CDR3 DNA reads TGTGCCAGCAGTTTAGCGGGGGGACTATACAGTGAGCAGTTCTTC. The V gene is TRBV12-3 or TRBV12-4, the J gene TRBJ2-1; 7 bases are shared with TRBD2. The CDR3 length is 15 residues.

V gene TRBV12-3 or TRBV12-4 combines with J gene TRBJ2-1; no reliable D call. V lost 3 bases, J lost 6 bases, and 9 bases lay in between. The CDR3 contains 13 residues. This CDR3 is CASSFFYPNEQFF. In DNA, the CDR3 is TGTGCCAGCAGTTTTTTCTACCCCAATGAGCAGTTCTTC.

Ten or more counts support this clonotype. The rearrangement links TRBV7-2 to TRBJ1-1; TRBD1 aligns across 10 bases. There are 15 residues in the CDR3. Germline assignment: CDR1 SGHTA and CDR2 FQGNSA. Losses at the gene ends were 5 bases for V and 5 bases for J; bases not matched to a gene: 8. This CDR3 reads CASSPDRGPLTEAFF. The CDR3 coding sequence is TGTGCCAGCAGCCCAGACAGGGGGCCGTTAACTGAAGCTTTCTTT.

The V call is TRBV28, the J call TRBJ1-6, with TRBD1 matching over 9 bases. CDR3 length: 17 amino acids. V shed 5 bases, J shed 7 bases, and the junction held 12 bases outside the gene matches. Per germline, CDR1 MDHEN and CDR2 SYDVKM. The CDR3 protein is CASSRQQGADQNSPLHF. CDR3 in DNA: TGTGCCAGCAGTCGCCAACAGGGGGCTGACCAGAATTCACCCCTCCACTTT.

This clonotype has a count of ten or more. The chain employs TRBV7-2 and TRBJ1-2; 7 bases agree with TRBD1. Germline V CDR1 and CDR2: SGHTA, FQGNSA. CDR3 length equals 14 residues. V lost 1 base and J lost 7; bases outside the gene matches: 6. The CDR3 loop reads CASSLEQGLVGYTF. CDR3 bases: TGTGCCAGCAGCTTAGAACAGGGGTTGGTTGGCTACACCTTC.

The chain uses TRBV5-3 and TRBJ1-6; D perhaps matches TRBD1 (5 bases). TRBV5-3 is known as an ORF, though its function is uncertain. The CDR3 is made up of 14 amino acids. The ends were cut back, 8 bases at V and 5 bases at J, with 14 bases in the middle. The CDR3 nucleotides are TGTGCCAGCAGATCGGCAGGGCATAATTCACCCCTCCACTTT. Translation gives CASRSAGHNSPLHF.

As to this clonotype: Germline and junction disagree at one end, which may indicate a read error. The chain uses TRBV6-6 and TRBJ2-5; D remains unclear. Per the germline V gene, CDR1 is MNHNY and CDR2 is SVGAGI (reference sequence). The CDR3 has 13 residues. The chain's CDR3 is CANSPIRQETQYF. The CDR3 DNA sequence: TGTGCCAACAGTCCGATAAGGCAAGAGACCCAGTACTTC.

This clonotype was recorded many times. This chain joins TRBV7-2 and TRBJ2-1; D may match TRBD1 or TRBD2 (5 bases each). The germline V gene encodes CDR1 SGHTA and CDR2 FQGNSA. Trimming left V 0 bases short and J 0 bases short, with 6 bases between. The CDR3 totals 15 residues. The CDR3 DNA reads as TGTGCCAGCAGCTTAGCGGGGGACTCCTACAATGAGCAGTTCTTC. This codes for CASSLAGDSYNEQFF.

This clonotype was recorded many times. This chain uses TRBV7-2 with TRBJ1-6; 8 bases map to TRBD1. The CDR3 consists of 14 residues. The J segment lost 8 bases and the V segment lost 6 bases, leaving 6 bases of the junction unmatched. Germline V CDR1 and CDR2: SGHTA, FQGNSA. This CDR3 is CASRPDRGDSPLHF. The CDR3 DNA is TGTGCCAGCAGACCAGACAGGGGCGATTCACCCCTCCACTTT.

In its sample, this clonotype was seen many times. The junction differs from germline at one of its ends, possibly a read error. The J gene is TRBJ1-1, the V gene TRBV19; no reliable D call. Germline CDR1 is LNHDA and CDR2 is SQIVND (reference sequence). This CDR3 spans 15 amino acids. As DNA, the CDR3 is TGTGCCAGTAGTCCGCGGACCTCTTTGACCCCTGACGCTTTCTTT. This translates into CASSPRTSLTPDAFF.

This clonotype was counted only a few times. The J gene is TRBJ2-1, the V gene TRBV7-9, with 9 bases matching TRBD2. Germline V gene sequence: CDR1 SEHNR, CDR2 FQNEAQ (reference sequence). The CDR3 totals 22 residues. Trimming removed 2 bases from V and 8 bases from J; junction bases left unmatched: 28. The CDR3 protein is CASSLFRGPTARASGMYDEQFF. CDR3 nucleotides: TGTGCCAGCAGCTTATTTCGTGGACCCACGGCGCGGGCTAGCGGGATGTACGATGAGCAGTTCTTC.

At least ten counts were recorded for this clonotype. The gene calls are TRBV7-2 and TRBJ2-1; possible D gene TRBD2, 6 bases. V lost 4 bases, J lost 7 bases, and 11 bases lay in between. The CDR3 spans 13 residues. Germline V gene data show CDR1 as SGHTA and CDR2 as FQGNSA. CDR3 sequence: CASSSKGRNEQFF. CDR3 nucleotide sequence: TGTGCCAGCAGCTCAAAAGGGAGGAATGAGCAGTTCTTC. Full variable domain (missing parts from reference TRBV7-2 and TRBJ2-1): GAGVSQSPSNKVTEKGKDVELRCDPISGHTALYWYRQSLGQGLEFLIYFQGNSAPDKSGLPSDRFSAERTGGSVSTLTIQRTQQEDSAVYLCASSSKGRNEQFFGPGTRLTVL.

At least ten counts were recorded for this clonotype. V gene TRBV11-2 combines with J gene TRBJ2-1; D gene uncertain. The CDR3 covers 16 residues. V dropped 1 base and J dropped 7 bases, with 17 bases sitting between them. The germline gives CDR1 SGHAT, CDR2 FQNNGV. CDR3 nucleotide sequence: TGTGCCAGCAGCTTAGTTCACTGGAGCGAGCTAAATGAGCAGTTCTTC. Translation gives CASSLVHWSELNEQFF.

This rearrangement joins TRBV2 to TRBJ1-5, with unresolved D. The CDR3 is 14 amino acids. Germline V gene sequence: CDR1 SNHLY, CDR2 FYNNEI. V shed 3 bases and J shed 3 bases, with 9 bases lying between them. CDR3 protein: CASSDTGNNQPQHF. CDR3 in DNA: TGTGCCAGCAGTGACACGGGGAACAATCAGCCCCAGCATTTT.